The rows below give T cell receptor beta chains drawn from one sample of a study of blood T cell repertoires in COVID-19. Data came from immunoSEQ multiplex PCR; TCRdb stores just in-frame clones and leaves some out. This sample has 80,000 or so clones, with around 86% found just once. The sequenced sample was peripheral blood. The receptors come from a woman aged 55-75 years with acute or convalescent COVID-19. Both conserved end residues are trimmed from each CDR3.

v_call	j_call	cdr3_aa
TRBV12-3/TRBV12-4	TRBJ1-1	ASSFSGWTEAF
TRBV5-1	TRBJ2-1	ASSFTSGSSYNEQF
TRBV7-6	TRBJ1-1	ASSPIYRGLNTEAF
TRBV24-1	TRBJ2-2	ATSDLQLTGNTGELF
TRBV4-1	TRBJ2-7	ASSTRGGSTYEQY
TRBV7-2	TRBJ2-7	ASSQPGLAGIEQY
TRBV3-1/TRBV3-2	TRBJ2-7	ASSQTTSGSYEQY
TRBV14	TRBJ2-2	ASSKQGVHLANTGELF
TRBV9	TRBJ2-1	ASSVVGQGVNEQF
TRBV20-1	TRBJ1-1	RPWGLEAF
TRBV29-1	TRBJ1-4	SARDLNEKLF
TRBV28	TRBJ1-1	ASSPGTLNTEAF
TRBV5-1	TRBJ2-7	ASSPQGAFVYEQY
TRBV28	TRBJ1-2	ASTLGGNGYT
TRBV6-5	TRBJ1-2	ASIRRRGGLYGYT
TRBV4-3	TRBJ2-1	ASSQNRLGNEQF
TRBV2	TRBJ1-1	ASRRTGNMNTEAF
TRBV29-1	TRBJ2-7	SVFNSYEQY
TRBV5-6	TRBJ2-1	ASSFTGRGEQF
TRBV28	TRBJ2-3	ASSLGSARGEDTQY
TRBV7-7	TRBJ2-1	ASSPSGTRPGEQF
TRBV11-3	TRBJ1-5	ASRLGSEGDQPQH
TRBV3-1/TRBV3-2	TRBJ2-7	ASSQGPSGEYEQY
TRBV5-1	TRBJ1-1	ASSGGQGMTEAF
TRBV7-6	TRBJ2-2	ASSRTRSNTGELF
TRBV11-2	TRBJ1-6	ASSPRGRSYNSPLH
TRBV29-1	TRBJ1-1	SGGQAKGDTEAF
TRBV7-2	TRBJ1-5	ASSLVSGISQPQH
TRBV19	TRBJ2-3	ASSMRPGGDTDTQY
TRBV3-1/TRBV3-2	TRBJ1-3	ASSQGSGINTIY
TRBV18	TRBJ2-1	ASSLGPGHYNEQF
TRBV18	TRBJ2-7	ASRGPTGDEQY
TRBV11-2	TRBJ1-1	ASSLLEDTEAF
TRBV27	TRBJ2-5	ATAGEQETQY
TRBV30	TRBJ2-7	AWSMQGYEQY
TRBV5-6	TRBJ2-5	ASSLGVRETQY
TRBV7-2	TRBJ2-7	ASSLGTASYEQY
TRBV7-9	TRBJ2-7	ASSLGGGRAYSSYEQY
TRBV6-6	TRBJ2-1	ASSYSPSVELF
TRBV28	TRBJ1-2	ASSVPVEVWGYT
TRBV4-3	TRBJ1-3	ASSQDRRVDTIY
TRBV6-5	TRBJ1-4	ASRDRGMTNEKLF
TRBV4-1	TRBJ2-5	ASSPRVTSRGETQY
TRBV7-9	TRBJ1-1	ASSLWRGGDTEAF
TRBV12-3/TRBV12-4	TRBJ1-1	ASSRTGYTEAF
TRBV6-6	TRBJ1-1	ASSYLNTEAF
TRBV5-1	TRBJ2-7	ASSSQGDLGEQY
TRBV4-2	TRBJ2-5	ASSQAGVGETQY
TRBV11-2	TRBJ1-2	ASSSQTRGYT
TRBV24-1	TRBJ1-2	ATSDSSSNYGYT
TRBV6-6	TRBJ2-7	ASSLQQGYDEQY
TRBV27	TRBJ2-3	ASSLSRAKTSTDTQY